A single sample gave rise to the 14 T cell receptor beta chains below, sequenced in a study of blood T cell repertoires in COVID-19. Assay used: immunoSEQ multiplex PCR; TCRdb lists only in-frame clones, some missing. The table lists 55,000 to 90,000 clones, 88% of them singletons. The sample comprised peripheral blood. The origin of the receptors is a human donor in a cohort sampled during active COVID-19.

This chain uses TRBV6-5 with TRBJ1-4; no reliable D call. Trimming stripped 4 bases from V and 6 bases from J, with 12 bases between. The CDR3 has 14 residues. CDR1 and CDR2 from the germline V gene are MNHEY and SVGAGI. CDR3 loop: CASSSPRRDEKLFF. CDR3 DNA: TGTGCCAGCAGTTCGCCGAGGAGGGATGAAAAACTGTTTTTT.

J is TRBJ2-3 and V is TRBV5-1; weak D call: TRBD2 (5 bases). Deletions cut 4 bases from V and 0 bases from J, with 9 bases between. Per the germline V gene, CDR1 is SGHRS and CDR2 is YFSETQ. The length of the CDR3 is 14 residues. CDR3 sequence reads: CASSVTTSTDTQYF. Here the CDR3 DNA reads TGCGCCAGCAGCGTGACTACTAGCACAGATACGCAGTATTTT. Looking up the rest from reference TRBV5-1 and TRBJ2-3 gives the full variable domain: KAGVTQTPRYLIKTRGQQVTLSCSPISGHRSVSWYQQTPGQGLQFLFEYFSETQRNKGNFPGRFSGRQFSNSRSEMNVSTLELGDSALYLCASSVTTSTDTQYFGPGTRLTVL.

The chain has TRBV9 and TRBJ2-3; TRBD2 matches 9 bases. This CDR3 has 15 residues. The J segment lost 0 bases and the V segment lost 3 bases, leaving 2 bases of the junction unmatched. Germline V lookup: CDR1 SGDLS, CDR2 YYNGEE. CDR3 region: CASSASGDSTDTQYF. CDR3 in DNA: TGTGCCAGCAGCGCTAGCGGGGATAGCACAGATACGCAGTATTTT.

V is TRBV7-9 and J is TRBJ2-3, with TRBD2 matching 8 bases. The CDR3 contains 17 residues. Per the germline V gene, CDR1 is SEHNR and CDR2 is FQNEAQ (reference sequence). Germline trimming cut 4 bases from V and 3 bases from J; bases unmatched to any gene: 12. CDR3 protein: CASSSHVIAGITDTQYF. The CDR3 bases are TGTGCCAGCAGCTCCCATGTTATAGCGGGAATAACAGATACGCAGTATTTT.

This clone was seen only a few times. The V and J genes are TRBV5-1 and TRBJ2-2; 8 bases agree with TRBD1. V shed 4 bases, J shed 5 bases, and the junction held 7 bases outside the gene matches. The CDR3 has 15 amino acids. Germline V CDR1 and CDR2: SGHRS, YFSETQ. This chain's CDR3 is CASSRRTGLTGELFF. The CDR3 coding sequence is TGCGCCAGCAGCCGCAGGACAGGGCTGACCGGGGAGCTGTTTTTT.

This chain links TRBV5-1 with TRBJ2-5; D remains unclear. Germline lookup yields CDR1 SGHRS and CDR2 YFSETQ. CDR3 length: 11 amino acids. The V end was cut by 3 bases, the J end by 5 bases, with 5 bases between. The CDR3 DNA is TGCGCCAGCAGCTACGGGGAGACCCAGTACTTC. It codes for CASSYGETQYF.

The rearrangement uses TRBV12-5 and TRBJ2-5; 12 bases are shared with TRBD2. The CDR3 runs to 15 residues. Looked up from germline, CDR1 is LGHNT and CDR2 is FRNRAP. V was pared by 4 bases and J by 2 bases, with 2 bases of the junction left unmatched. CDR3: CASGSGLAGQETQYF. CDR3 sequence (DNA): TGTGCTAGTGGTTCCGGACTAGCGGGACAAGAGACCCAGTACTTC.

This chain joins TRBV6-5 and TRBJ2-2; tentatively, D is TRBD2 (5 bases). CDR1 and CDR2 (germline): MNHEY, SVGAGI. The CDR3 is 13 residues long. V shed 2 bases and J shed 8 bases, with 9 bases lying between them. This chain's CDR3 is CASSYIREGELFF. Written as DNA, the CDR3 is TGTGCCAGCAGTTACATCCGGGAAGGGGAGCTGTTTTTT.

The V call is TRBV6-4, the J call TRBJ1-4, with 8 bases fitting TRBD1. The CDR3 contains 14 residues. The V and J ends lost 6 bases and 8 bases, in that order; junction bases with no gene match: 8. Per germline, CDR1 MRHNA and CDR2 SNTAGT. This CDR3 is CASRTRGRREKLFF. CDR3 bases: TGTGCCAGCAGGACCAGGGGGCGACGGGAAAAACTGTTTTTT.

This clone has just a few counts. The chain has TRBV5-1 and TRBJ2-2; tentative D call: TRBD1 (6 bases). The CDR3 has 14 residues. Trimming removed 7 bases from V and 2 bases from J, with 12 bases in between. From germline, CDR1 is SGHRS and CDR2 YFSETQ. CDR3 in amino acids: CASQPGDNTGELFF. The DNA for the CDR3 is TGCGCCAGCCAGCCAGGGGACAACACCGGGGAGCTGTTTTTT.

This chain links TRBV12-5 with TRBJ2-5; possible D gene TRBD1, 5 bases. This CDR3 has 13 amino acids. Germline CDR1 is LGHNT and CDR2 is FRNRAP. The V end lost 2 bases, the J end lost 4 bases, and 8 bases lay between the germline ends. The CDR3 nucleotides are TGTGCTAGTGGTTTGCAGGGCACAGAGACCCAGTACTTC. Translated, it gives CASGLQGTETQYF.

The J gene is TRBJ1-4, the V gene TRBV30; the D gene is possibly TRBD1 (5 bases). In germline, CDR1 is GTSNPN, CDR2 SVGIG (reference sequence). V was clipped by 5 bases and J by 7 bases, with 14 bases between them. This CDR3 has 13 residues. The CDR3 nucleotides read TGTGCCTGGGGAGGGCAGGGTGGTGAAAAACTGTTTTTT. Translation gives CAWGGQGGEKLFF.

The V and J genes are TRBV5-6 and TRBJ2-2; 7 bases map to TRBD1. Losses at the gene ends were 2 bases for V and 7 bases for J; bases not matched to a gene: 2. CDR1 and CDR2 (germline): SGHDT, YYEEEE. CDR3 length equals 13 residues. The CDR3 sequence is CASSLQGHGELFF. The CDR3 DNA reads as TGTGCCAGCAGCTTACAGGGGCACGGGGAGCTGTTTTTT.

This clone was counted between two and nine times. The CDR3 DNA follows: TGTGCCAGCAGCCCGGCTAGCGGGAGGGCCGCCGGGGAGCTGTTTTTT. Amino acids: CASSPASGRAAGELFF. The V gene is TRBV3-1 (or the pseudogene TRBV3-2), the J gene TRBJ2-2; 12 bases line up with TRBD2. CDR3 length equals 16 residues. V was clipped by 4 bases and J by 6 bases; unmatched bases: 6. Germline V gene data show CDR1 as LGHDT and CDR2 as YNNKEL (reference sequence).